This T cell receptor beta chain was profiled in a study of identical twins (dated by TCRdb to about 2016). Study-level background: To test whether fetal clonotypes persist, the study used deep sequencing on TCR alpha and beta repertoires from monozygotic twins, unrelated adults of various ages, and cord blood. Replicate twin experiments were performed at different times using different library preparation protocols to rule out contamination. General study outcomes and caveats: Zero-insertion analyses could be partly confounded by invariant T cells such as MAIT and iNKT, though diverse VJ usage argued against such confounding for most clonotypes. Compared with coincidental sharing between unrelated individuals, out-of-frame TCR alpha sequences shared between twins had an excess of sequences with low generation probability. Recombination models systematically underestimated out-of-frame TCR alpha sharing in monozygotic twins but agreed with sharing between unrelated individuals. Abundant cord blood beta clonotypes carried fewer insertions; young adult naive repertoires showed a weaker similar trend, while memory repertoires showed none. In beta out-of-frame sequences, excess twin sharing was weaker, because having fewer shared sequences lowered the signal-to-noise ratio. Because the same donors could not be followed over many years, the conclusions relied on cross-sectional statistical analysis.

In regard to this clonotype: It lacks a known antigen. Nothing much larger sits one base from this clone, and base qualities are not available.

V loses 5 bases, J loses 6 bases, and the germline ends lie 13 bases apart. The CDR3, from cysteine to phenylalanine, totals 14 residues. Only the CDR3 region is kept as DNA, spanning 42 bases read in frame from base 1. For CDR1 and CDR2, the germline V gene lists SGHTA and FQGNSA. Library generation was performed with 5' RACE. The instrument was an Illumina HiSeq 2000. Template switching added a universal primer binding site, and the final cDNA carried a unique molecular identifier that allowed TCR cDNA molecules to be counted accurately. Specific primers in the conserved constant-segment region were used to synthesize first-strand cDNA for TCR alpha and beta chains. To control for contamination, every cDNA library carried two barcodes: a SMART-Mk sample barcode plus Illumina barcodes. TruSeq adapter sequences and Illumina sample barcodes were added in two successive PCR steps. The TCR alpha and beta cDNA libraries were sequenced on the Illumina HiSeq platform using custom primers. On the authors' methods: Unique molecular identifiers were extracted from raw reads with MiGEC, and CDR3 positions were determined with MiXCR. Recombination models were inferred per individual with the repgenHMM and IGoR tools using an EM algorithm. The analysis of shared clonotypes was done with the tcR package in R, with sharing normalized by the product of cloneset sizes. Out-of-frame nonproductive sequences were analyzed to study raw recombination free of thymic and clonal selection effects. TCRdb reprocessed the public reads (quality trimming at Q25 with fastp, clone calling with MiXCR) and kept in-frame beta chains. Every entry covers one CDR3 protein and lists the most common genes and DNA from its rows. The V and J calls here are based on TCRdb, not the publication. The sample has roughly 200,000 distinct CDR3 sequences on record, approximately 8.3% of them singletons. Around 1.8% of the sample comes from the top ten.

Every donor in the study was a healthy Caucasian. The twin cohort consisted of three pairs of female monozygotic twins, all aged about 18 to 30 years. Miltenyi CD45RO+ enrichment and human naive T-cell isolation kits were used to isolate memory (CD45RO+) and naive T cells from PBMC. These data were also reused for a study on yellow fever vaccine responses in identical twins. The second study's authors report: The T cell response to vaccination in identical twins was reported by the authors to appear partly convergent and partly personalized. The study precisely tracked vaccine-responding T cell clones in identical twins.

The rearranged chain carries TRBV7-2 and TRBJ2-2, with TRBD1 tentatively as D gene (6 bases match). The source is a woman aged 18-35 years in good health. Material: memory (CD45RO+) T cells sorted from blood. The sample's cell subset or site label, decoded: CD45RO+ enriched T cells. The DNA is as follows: TGTGCCAGCAGCGTCAGGGGTTTTCCCGGGGAGCTGTTTTTT. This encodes CASSVRGFPGELFF. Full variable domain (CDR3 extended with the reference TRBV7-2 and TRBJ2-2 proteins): GAGVSQSPSNKVTEKGKDVELRCDPISGHTALYWYRQSLGQGLEFLIYFQGNSAPDKSGLPSDRFSAERTGGSVSTLTIQRTQQEDSAVYLCASSVRGFPGELFFGEGSRLTVL.